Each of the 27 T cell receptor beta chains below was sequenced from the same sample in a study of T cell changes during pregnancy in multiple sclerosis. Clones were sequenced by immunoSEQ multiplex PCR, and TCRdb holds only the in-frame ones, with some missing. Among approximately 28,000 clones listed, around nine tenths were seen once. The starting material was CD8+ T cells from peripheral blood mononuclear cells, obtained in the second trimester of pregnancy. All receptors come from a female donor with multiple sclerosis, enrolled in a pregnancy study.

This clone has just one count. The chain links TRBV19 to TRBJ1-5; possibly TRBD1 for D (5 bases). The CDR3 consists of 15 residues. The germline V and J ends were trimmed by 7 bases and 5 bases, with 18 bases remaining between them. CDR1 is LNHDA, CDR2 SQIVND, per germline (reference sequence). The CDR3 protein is CASTPGWGGDQPQHF. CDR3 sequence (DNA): TGTGCCAGTACCCCAGGCTGGGGAGGGGATCAGCCCCAGCATTTT. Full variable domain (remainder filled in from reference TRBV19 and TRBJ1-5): DGGITQSPKYLFRKEGQNVTLSCEQNLNHDAMYWYRQDPGQGLRLIYYSQIVNDFQKGDIAEGYSVSREKKESFPLTVTSAQKNPTAFYLCASTPGWGGDQPQHFGDGTRLSIL.

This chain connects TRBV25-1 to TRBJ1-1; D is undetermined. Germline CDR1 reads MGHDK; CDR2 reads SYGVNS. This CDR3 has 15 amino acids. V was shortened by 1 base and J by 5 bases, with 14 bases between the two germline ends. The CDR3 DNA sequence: TGTGCCAGCAGTGAATTTGACGGGATAGGGACTGAAGCTTTCTTT. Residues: CASSEFDGIGTEAFF.

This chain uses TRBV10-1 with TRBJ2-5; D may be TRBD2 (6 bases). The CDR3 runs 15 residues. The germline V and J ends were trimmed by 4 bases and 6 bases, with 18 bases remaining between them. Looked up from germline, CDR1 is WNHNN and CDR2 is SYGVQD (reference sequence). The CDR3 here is CASSAEGGLKKTQYF. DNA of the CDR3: TGCGCCAGCAGTGCGGAGGGAGGACTCAAGAAGACCCAGTACTTC.

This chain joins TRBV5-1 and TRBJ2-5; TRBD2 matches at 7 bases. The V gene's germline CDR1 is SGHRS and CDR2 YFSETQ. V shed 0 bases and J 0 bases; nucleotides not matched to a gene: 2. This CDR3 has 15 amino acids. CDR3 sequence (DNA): TGCGCCAGCAGCTTGGAACGGGAGGACCAAGAGACCCAGTACTTC. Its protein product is CASSLEREDQETQYF.

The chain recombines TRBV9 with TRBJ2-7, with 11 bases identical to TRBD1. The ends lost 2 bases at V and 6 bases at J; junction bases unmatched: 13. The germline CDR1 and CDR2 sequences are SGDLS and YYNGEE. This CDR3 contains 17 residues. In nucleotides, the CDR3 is TGTGCCAGCAGCGTCGGTGGGACAGGGGGTAGTGAATTCGAGCAGTACTTC. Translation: CASSVGGTGGSEFEQYF.

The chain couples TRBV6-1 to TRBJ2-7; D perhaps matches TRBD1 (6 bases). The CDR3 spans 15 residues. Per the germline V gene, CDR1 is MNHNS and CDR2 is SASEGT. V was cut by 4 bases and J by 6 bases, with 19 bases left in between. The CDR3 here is CASSGVGGRGLEQYF. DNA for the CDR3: TGTGCCAGCAGTGGGGTTGGGGGCAGGGGCCTCGAGCAGTACTTC.

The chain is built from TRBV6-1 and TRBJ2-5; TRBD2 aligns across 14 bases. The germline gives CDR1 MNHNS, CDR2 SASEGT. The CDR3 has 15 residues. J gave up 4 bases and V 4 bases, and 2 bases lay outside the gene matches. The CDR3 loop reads CASSGLAGGPETQYF. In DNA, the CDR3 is TGTGCCAGCAGTGGACTAGCGGGAGGGCCAGAGACCCAGTACTTC.

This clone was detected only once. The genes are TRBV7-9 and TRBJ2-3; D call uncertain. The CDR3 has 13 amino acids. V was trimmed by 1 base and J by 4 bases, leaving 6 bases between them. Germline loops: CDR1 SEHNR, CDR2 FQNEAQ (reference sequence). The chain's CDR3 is CASSLVLSDTQYF. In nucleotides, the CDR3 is TGTGCCAGCAGCTTAGTCCTATCAGATACGCAGTATTTT.

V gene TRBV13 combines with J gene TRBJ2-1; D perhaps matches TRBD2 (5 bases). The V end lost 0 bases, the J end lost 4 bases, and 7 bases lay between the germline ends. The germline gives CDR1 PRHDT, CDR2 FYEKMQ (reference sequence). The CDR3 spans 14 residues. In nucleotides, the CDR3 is TGTGCCAGCAGCTTAGGCGGACTTTACAATGAGCAGTTCTTC. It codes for CASSLGGLYNEQFF.

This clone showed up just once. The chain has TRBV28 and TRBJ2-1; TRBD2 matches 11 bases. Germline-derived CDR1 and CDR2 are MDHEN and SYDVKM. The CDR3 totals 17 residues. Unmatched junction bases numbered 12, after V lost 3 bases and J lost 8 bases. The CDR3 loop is CASSLSLAGGVFDEQFF. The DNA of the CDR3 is TGTGCCAGCAGTTTGTCGCTAGCGGGAGGAGTGTTCGATGAGCAGTTCTTC.

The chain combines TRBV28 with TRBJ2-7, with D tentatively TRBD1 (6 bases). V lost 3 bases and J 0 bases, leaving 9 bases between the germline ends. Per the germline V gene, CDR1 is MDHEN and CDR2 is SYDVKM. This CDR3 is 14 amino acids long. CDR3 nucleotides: TGTGCCAGCAGTTTCTCGGACAGCTCCTACGAGCAGTACTTC. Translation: CASSFSDSSYEQYF.

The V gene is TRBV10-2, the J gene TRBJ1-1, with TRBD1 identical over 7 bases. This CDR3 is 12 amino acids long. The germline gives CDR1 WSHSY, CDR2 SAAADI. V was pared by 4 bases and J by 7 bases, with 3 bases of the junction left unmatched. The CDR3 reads CASSAGTDEAFF. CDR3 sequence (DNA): TGCGCCAGCAGTGCCGGGACAGATGAAGCTTTCTTT.

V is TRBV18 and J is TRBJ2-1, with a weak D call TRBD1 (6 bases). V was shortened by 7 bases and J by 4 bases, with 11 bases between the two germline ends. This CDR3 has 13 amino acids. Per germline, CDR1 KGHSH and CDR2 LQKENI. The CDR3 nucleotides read TGTGCCAGCTTGGACAGCTATTACAATGAGCAGTTCTTC. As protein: CASLDSYYNEQFF.

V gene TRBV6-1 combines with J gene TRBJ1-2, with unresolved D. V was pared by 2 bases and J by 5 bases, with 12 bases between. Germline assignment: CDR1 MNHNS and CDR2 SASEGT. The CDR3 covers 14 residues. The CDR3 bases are TGTGCCAGCAGTGAACCGGAGGGTGCTTATGGCTACACCTTC. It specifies CASSEPEGAYGYTF.

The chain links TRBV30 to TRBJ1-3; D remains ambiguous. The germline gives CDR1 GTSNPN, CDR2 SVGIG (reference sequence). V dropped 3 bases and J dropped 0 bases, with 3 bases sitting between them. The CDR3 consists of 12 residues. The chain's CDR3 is CAWSRSGNTIYF. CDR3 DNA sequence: TGTGCCTGGAGCCGCTCTGGAAACACCATATATTTT.

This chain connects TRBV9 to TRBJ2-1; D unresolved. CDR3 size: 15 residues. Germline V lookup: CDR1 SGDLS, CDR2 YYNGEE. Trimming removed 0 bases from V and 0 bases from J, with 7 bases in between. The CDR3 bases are TGTGCCAGCAGCGTAGGAGTTTCCTCCTACAATGAGCAGTTCTTC. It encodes CASSVGVSSYNEQFF.

CDR3 coding DNA: TGTGCCAGCAGTCACCTGGGACAGAACTCCTACGAGCAGTACTTC. Amino acids: CASSHLGQNSYEQYF. The chain carries TRBV6-5 and TRBJ2-7; 7 bases line up with TRBD1. Trimming at V came to 5 bases and at J to 0 bases, leaving 7 bases not matched to a gene. From germline, CDR1 is MNHEY and CDR2 SVGAGI. The CDR3 totals 15 residues.

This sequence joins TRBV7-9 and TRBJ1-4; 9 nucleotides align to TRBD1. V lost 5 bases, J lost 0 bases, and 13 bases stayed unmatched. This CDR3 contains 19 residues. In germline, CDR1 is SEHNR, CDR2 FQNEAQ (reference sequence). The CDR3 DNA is TGTGCCAGCAGCCTGCCACAGAGGGACAGGGAGTCAACTAATGAAAAACTGTTTTTT. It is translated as CASSLPQRDRESTNEKLFF.

The CDR3 sequence is CASSGLAGAAETQYF. The CDR3 DNA reads TGTGCCAGCAGCGGACTAGCGGGAGCGGCAGAGACCCAGTACTTC. This chain uses TRBV6-5 with TRBJ2-5, with 13 bases lining up with TRBD2. Germline V gene lookup returns CDR1 MNHEY and CDR2 SVGAGI. This CDR3 region has 15 residues. V shed 6 bases and J 4 bases; nucleotides not matched to a gene: 5.

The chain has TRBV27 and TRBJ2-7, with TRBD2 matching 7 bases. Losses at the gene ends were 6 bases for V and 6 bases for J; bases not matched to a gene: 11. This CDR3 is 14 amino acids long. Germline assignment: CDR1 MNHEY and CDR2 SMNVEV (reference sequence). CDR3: CASRDPGLSGEQYF. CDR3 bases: TGTGCCAGCAGAGATCCGGGACTATCGGGCGAGCAGTACTTC.

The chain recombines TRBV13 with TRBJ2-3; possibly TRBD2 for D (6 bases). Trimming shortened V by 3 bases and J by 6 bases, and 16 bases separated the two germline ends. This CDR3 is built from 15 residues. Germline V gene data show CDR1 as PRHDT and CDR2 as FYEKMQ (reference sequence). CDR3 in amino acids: CASSFLATPRDTQYF. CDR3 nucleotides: TGTGCCAGCAGCTTCCTAGCGACTCCCAGGGATACGCAGTATTTT.

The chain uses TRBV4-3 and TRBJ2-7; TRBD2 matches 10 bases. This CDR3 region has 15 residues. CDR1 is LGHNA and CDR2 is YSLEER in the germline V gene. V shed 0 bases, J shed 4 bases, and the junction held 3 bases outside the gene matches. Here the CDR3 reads CASSQDSSGSYEQYF. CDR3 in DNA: TGCGCCAGCAGCCAAGATTCTAGCGGGAGTTACGAGCAGTACTTC.

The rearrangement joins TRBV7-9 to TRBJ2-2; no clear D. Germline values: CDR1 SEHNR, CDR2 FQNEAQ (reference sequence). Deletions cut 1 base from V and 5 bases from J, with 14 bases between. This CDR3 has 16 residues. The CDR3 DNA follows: TGTGCCAGCAGCTTAGTCTCCGGCCCAGGTACCGGGGAGCTGTTTTTT. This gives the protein CASSLVSGPGTGELFF. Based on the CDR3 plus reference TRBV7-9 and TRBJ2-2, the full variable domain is DTGVSQNPRHKITKRGQNVTFRCDPISEHNRLYWYRQTLGQGPEFLTYFQNEAQLEKSRLLSDRFSAERPKGSFSTLEIQRTEQGDSAMYLCASSLVSGPGTGELFFGEGSRLTVL.

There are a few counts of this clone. The CDR3 bases are TGCGCCAGCAGCCAAGAACCAGGGACAGGGTGGAACGAGCAGTACTTC. It encodes CASSQEPGTGWNEQYF. V gene TRBV4-3 combines with J gene TRBJ2-7; 9 bases are shared with TRBD1. Germline CDR1 and CDR2: LGHNA and YSLEER. CDR3 size: 16 residues. The trim removed 0 bases at V and 5 bases at J, leaving 8 bases unmatched.

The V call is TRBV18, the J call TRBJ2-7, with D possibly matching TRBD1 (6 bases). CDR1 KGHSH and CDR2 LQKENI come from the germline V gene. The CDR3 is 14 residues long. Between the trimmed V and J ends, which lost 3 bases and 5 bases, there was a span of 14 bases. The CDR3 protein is CASSPGTSPNEQYF. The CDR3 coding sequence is TGTGCCAGCTCACCCGGGACAAGCCCCAACGAGCAGTACTTC.

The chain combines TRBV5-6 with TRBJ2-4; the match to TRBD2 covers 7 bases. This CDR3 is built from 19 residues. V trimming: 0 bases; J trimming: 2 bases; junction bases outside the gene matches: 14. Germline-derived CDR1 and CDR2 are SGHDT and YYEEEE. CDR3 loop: CASSLAASRGGWTKNIQYF. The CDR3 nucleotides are TGTGCCAGCAGCTTGGCAGCATCGCGGGGAGGGTGGACCAAAAACATTCAGTACTTC.

CDR3 DNA sequence: TGTGCCAGCAGTGAAACCAGACTAGCGGTACAATACGAGCAGTACTTC. Translating gives CASSETRLAVQYEQYF. The chain uses TRBV6-1 and TRBJ2-7, with 9 nucleotides matching TRBD2. CDR1 MNHNS and CDR2 SASEGT come from the germline V gene. With 2 bases clipped from V and 4 bases from J, the junction kept 9 bases outside the gene matches. The CDR3 length is 16 residues.